The TCR beta chain under discussion was sequenced for a study of blood T cells in healthy people across ages. Study context: About one barcoded beta molecule per two T cells came from capture by template switching.

In germline, CDR1 is LNHNV, CDR2 YYDKDF (reference sequence). Trimming shortened V by 2 bases and J by 4 bases, and 19 bases separated the two germline ends. This CDR3 is built from 17 residues. It was with a sample-barcoded 5' primer and a J-beta primer mix that a second PCR of roughly 6 to 12 cycles was run. A minimum of 3 million CDR3-containing paired-end reads was obtained for each sample. TCRdb redid the calling of the 5' RACE reads with MiXCR, one entry per CDR3 protein. The repertoire holds about 690,000 distinct CDR3 sequences, with 40% to 50% as singletons. This TCR came from a man aged 80 or over in good health. The specimen sequenced was blood. The chain links TRBV15 to TRBJ2-3; D ambiguous. The CDR3 DNA reads TGTGCCACCAGCAGAAAAGGACGGACCTCAGGTCCAGATACGCAGTATTTT. Its translation is CATSRKGRTSGPDTQYF.